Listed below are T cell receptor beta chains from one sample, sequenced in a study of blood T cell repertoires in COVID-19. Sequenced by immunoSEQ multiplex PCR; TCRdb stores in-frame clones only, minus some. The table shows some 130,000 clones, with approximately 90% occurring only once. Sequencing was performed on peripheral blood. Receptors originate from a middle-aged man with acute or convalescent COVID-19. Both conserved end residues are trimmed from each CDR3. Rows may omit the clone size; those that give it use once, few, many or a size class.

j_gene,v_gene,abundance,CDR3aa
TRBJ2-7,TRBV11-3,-,ASSDGLKYEQY
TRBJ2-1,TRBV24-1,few,ATSDPARLAGVFVDEQF
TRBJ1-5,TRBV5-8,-,ASSPLTGVKDQPQH
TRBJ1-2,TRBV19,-,ASSPGTGGRYGYT
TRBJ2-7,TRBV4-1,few,ASSQGQGSSYEQY
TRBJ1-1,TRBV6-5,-,ASSSNQGVTEAF
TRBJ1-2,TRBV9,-,ASSVEGTVDKYT
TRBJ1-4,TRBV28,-,ASSFGQPNEKLF
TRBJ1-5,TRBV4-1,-,ASSQVGLGGPQH
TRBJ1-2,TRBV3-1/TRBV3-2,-,ASSQVTAGGGYT
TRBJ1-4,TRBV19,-,ASSWQGARGEKLF
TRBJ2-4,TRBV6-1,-,ASSEAPGEFENIQY
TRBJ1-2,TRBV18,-,ASSPDRRYGYT
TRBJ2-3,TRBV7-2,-,ASSRRGGEQY
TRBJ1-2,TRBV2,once,ASSDGVGGYT
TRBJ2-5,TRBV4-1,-,ASSLGLAGRETQY